Each of the 22 T cell receptor beta chains below was sequenced from the same sample in a study of cytomegalovirus exposure and HLA in healthy donors. PCR involved 60 Vbeta and 13 Jbeta primers. Only in-frame clones appear in the TCRdb table, and some are missing; sequencing was by immunoSEQ multiplex PCR. This repertoire shows more than 85,000 clones, roughly 80% found once; its top ten account for approximately 8.6%. Sequenced sample: PBMCs. The receptors come from a woman between 35 and 50 years old in good health and CMV-seropositive.

V and J are TRBV7-2 and TRBJ2-2; D might be TRBD2 (6 bases). This CDR3 is 21 amino acids long. The germline V gene encodes CDR1 SGHTA and CDR2 FQGNSA. Deletions cut 0 bases from V and 6 bases from J, with 29 bases between. The CDR3 loop is CASSLAGRFLTGEISAGELFF. As DNA, the CDR3 is TGTGCCAGCAGCTTAGCGGGAAGATTTCTCACGGGGGAGATATCGGCCGGGGAGCTGTTTTTT.

The chain employs TRBV14 and TRBJ2-3; possible D gene TRBD2, 6 bases. Germline CDR1 SGHDN, CDR2 FVKESK. Trimming removed 4 bases at V and 2 bases at J, with 10 bases between. The CDR3 contains 14 residues. The CDR3 loop reads CASSRGDFTDTQYF. The CDR3 region has the DNA TGTGCCAGCAGCCGGGGGGACTTCACAGATACGCAGTATTTT.

J is TRBJ1-6 and V is TRBV27, with TRBD1 matching 7 bases. CDR1 is MNHEY, CDR2 SMNVEV, per germline (reference sequence). After removal of 3 bases from V and 5 bases from J, the junction contained 7 bases not matched to a gene. CDR3 length equals 16 residues. In nucleotides, the CDR3 is TGTGCCAGCAGTTTTTGGGACAGCATGAATAATTCACCCCTCCACTTT. It translates to CASSFWDSMNNSPLHF.

V is TRBV10-3 and J is TRBJ2-2, with a tentative D call TRBD2 (5 bases). The V end was cut by 6 bases, the J end by 3 bases, with 26 bases between. The CDR3 is 19 residues long. Germline assignment: CDR1 ENHRY and CDR2 SYGVKD. The chain's CDR3 is CAISRYHHVDLAYTGELFF. DNA of the CDR3: TGTGCCATCAGCCGGTACCACCACGTGGACTTAGCTTACACCGGGGAGCTGTTTTTT.

The CDR3 bases are TGTGCCAGCAGTTTAGTATATACCTACGAGCAGTACTTC. It encodes CASSLVYTYEQYF. The chain combines TRBV28 with TRBJ2-7; no clear D gene. This CDR3 has 13 residues. The V gene lost 2 bases and the J gene lost 2 bases, with 7 bases spanning the gap. CDR1 MDHEN and CDR2 SYDVKM come from the germline V gene.

The chain is built from TRBV11-2 and TRBJ2-5, with 8 bases identical to TRBD2. This CDR3 spans 15 amino acids. Trimming at V came to 6 bases and at J to 11 bases, leaving 17 bases not matched to a gene. Per germline, CDR1 SGHAT and CDR2 FQNNGV. The CDR3 reads CASRKTGTRSGEQYF. The CDR3 DNA reads as TGTGCCAGCAGAAAAACCGGGACTAGGTCTGGTGAGCAGTACTTC.

This chain uses TRBV27 with TRBJ2-7, with 8 bases that match TRBD1. With 3 bases clipped from V and 5 bases from J, the junction kept 6 bases outside the gene matches. From germline, CDR1 is MNHEY and CDR2 SMNVEV (reference sequence). The CDR3 consists of 14 residues. CDR3 sequence (DNA): TGTGCCAGCAGTTTTTGGGACAGGCCCGACGAGCAGTACTTC. It is translated as CASSFWDRPDEQYF.

The genes are TRBV2 and TRBJ2-3; 8 bases align to TRBD2. The length of the CDR3 is 14 residues. Germline loops: CDR1 SNHLY, CDR2 FYNNEI. Trimming cost V 8 bases and J 5 bases; bases outside gene matches: 9. The DNA for the CDR3 is TGTGCCAGCGAGACGGGACTAGTCATAGATACGCAGTATTTT. Amino acid sequence: CASETGLVIDTQYF.

The chain couples TRBV29-1 to TRBJ2-1; TRBD2 is a possible D gene (6 bases). The CDR3 has 12 residues. The ends were cut back, 3 bases at V and 6 bases at J, with 9 bases in the middle. From germline, CDR1 is SQVTM and CDR2 ANQGSEA. Here the CDR3 reads CSVDRRVNEQFF. The CDR3 DNA sequence: TGCAGCGTTGATAGGAGGGTCAATGAGCAGTTCTTC.

This sequence joins TRBV13 and TRBJ1-3; 8 bases align to TRBD1. Germline-derived CDR1 and CDR2 are PRHDT and FYEKMQ (reference sequence). CDR3 length: 17 residues. The trim removed 6 bases at V and 3 bases at J, leaving 13 bases unmatched. CDR3 region: CASRFSLRGLNGNTIYF. The CDR3 DNA follows: TGTGCCAGCAGATTTAGCCTCAGGGGGCTAAATGGAAACACCATATATTTT.

This clone was picked up one time. The V gene is TRBV7-9, the J gene TRBJ1-4, with D possibly being TRBD1 (5 bases). V shed 6 bases and J shed 6 bases, with 8 bases lying between them. This CDR3 contains 12 residues. Germline V lookup: CDR1 SEHNR, CDR2 FQNEAQ (reference sequence). For the CDR3, the DNA is TGTGCCAGCAGAACAGGATATGAAAAACTGTTTTTT. Residues: CASRTGYEKLFF.

The gene calls are TRBV7-8 and TRBJ1-1, with TRBD1 matching 8 bases. Germline values: CDR1 SGHVS, CDR2 FQNEAQ. The CDR3 runs 15 residues. The ends lost 7 bases at V and 0 bases at J; junction bases unmatched: 7. CDR3 in DNA: TGTGCCAGCACCCTTCGGGACAGGCTGAACACTGAAGCTTTCTTT. Protein sequence: CASTLRDRLNTEAFF.

V is TRBV28 and J is TRBJ2-3; D perhaps matches TRBD2 (5 bases). Germline assignment: CDR1 MDHEN and CDR2 SYDVKM. The germline V and J ends were trimmed by 5 bases and 4 bases, with 13 bases remaining between them. CDR3 length: 14 amino acids. The CDR3 sequence: CASSPRTDPDTQYF. In DNA, the CDR3 is TGTGCCAGCAGTCCCAGGACTGATCCAGATACGCAGTATTTT.

V and J are TRBV18 and TRBJ2-3; 9 bases agree with TRBD2. The CDR3 is 21 amino acids. Germline loops: CDR1 KGHSH, CDR2 LQKENI. Trimming took 1 base from V and 0 from J; bases not matched to a gene: 17. This CDR3 reads CASSPLSPGSGGTLSTDTQYF. The CDR3 DNA reads TGTGCCAGCTCACCACTATCCCCAGGCAGCGGGGGGACCCTGAGCACAGATACGCAGTATTTT.

The J gene is TRBJ1-2, the V gene TRBV7-9; D may be TRBD1 (6 bases). The CDR3 is 14 residues long. Deletions cut 5 bases from V and 4 bases from J, with 14 bases between. Germline-derived CDR1 and CDR2 are SEHNR and FQNEAQ (reference sequence). The CDR3 protein is CASSQITGSYGYTF. CDR3 coding DNA: TGTGCCAGCAGCCAGATTACAGGGTCCTATGGCTACACCTTC.

This clone was counted a few times. The rearrangement uses TRBV2 and TRBJ1-2; TRBD1 aligns across 7 bases. The CDR3 covers 14 residues. Per the germline V gene, CDR1 is SNHLY and CDR2 is FYNNEI. J was trimmed by 0 bases and V by 8 bases; bases with no gene match: 6. DNA of the CDR3: TGTGCCAGCGGCGGACAGGTAGCTAACTATGGCTACACCTTC. This encodes CASGGQVANYGYTF. The full variable domain, completed using reference TRBV2 and TRBJ1-2, is EPEVTQTPSHQVTQMGQEVILRCVPISNHLYFYWYRQILGQKVEFLVSFYNNEISEKSEIFDDQFSVERPDGSNFTLKIRSTKLEDSAMYFCASGGQVANYGYTFGSGTRLTVV.

This chain links TRBV10-1 with TRBJ2-7, with 10 bases that match TRBD2. CDR1 WNHNN and CDR2 SYGVQD come from the germline V gene (reference sequence). V was clipped by 9 bases and J by 5 bases; unmatched bases: 7. The CDR3 has 13 amino acids. The CDR3 bases are TGCGCCAGTGGAGCGGGAGGGAGAGACGAGCAGTACTTC. It is translated as CASGAGGRDEQYF.

This chain joins TRBV2 and TRBJ1-6; perhaps TRBD1 as D (5 bases). Germline lookup yields CDR1 SNHLY and CDR2 FYNNEI. Trimming cost V 8 bases and J 10 bases, with 18 bases left between them. CDR3 length: 14 residues. CDR3 DNA sequence: TGTGCCAGCTATTACCAGGGTGCTGGGTCACCCCTCCACTTT. This codes for CASYYQGAGSPLHF.

This clone has only a few counts. Other DNA sequences of this sample code for an identical CDR3. The V and J genes are TRBV7-2 and TRBJ1-6, with D maybe TRBD1 (5 bases). Trimming stripped 3 bases from V and 13 bases from J, with 10 bases between. The CDR3 is 12 amino acids. From germline, CDR1 is SGHTA and CDR2 FQGNSA. The CDR3 sequence is CASSFGGSPLHF. The CDR3, as DNA: TGTGCCAGCAGCTTCGGGGGGTCGCCCCTCCACTTT.

The rearrangement joins TRBV11-3 to TRBJ1-4; D perhaps matches TRBD1 (6 bases). The CDR3 is 16 residues long. Germline loops: CDR1 SGHNT, CDR2 YENEEA. Between the trimmed V and J ends, which lost 1 base and 3 bases, there was a span of 12 bases. CDR3 residues: CASSLGIRGPNEKLFF. The CDR3 DNA sequence: TGTGCCAGCAGCTTAGGGATCAGGGGACCTAATGAAAAACTGTTTTTT. Full variable domain (remainder filled in from reference TRBV11-3 and TRBJ1-4): EAGVVQSPRYKIIEKKQPVAFWCNPISGHNTLYWYLQNLGQGPELLIRYENEEAVDDSQLPKDRFSAERLKGVDSTLKIQPAELGDSAVYLCASSLGIRGPNEKLFFGSGTQLSVL.

This clone was observed a few times. The gene calls are TRBV6-1 and TRBJ2-7, with D perhaps matching TRBD2 (6 bases). V lost 3 bases, J lost 2 bases, and 14 bases lay in between. This CDR3 has 15 amino acids. CDR1 is MNHNS and CDR2 is SASEGT in the germline V gene. This chain's CDR3 is CASSEYGDSAYEQYF. The CDR3 nucleotides are TGTGCCAGCAGTGAGTACGGGGACTCTGCCTACGAGCAGTACTTC.

As regards this clone: At one boundary the junction diverges from the germline segment, which might be a read error. V and J are TRBV5-1 and TRBJ2-5, with D maybe TRBD1 (5 bases). The CDR3 length is 15 residues. Germline V gene sequence: CDR1 SGHRS, CDR2 YFSETQ. DNA of the CDR3: TGCGCCAGCAGATTGGCAGGGCCCTCACAAGAGACCCAGTACTTC. This encodes CASRLAGPSQETQYF.